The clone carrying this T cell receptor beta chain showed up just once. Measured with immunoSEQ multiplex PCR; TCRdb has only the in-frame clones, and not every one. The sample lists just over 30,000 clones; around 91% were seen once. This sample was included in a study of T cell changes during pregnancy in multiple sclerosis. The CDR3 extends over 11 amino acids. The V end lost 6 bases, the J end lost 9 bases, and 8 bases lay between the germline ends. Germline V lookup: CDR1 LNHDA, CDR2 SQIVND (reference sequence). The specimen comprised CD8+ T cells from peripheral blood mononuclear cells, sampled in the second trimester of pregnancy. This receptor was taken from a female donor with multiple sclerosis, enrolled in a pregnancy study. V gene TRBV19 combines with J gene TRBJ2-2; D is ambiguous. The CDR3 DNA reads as TGTGCCAGTAGGATCAGTAGGGAGCTGTTTTTT. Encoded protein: CASRISRELFF.